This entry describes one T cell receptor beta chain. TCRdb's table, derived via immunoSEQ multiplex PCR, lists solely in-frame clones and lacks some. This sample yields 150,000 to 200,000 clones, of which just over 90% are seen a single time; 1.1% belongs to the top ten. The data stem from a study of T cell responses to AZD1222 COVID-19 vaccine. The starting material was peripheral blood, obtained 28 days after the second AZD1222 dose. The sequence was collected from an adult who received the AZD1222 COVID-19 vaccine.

The CDR3 DNA is TGTGCCAGCTCACCCTATTTACAGGCCTCCTACGAGCAGTACTTC. Amino acids: CASSPYLQASYEQYF. The chain is built from TRBV18 and TRBJ2-7, with D maybe TRBD1 (5 bases). The V gene lost 3 bases and the J gene lost 0 bases, with 12 bases spanning the gap. This CDR3 contains 15 residues. CDR1 and CDR2 (germline): KGHSH, LQKENI.